Given below is one T cell receptor (beta chain) in context. This entry belongs to a study of T cells in women clearing cervical HPV infection. The method was immunoSEQ multiplex PCR; TCRdb's version includes in-frame clones alone and lacks a portion of them. The sample features about 40,000 clones, with 5.8% in its top ten. This TCR derives from a woman between 18 and 69 years old with a cervical HPV16 infection that either progressed to CIN3+ or cleared (not recorded which). Sequenced material: blood buffy coat.

CDR3 region: CASLDGENRETQYF. The DNA read from the CDR3 is TGTGCCAGCTTGGACGGGGAGAATAGGGAGACC. V gene TRBV7-8 combines with J gene TRBJ2-5; a possible D gene is TRBD2 (5 bases). The read finishes 3 residues shy of the CDR3 end, and the germline J gene is used to complete it. Trimming shortened V by 8 bases and J by 5 bases, and 18 bases separated the two germline ends. CDR3 length: 14 amino acids. CDR1 and CDR2 from the germline V gene are SGHVS and FQNEAQ. Combining the CDR3 with reference TRBV7-8 and TRBJ2-5 gives the whole variable domain GAGVSQSPRYKVAKRGQDVALRCDPISGHVSLFWYQQALGQGPEFLTYFQNEAQLDKSGLPSDRFFAERPEGSVSTLKIQRTQQEDSAVYLCASLDGENRETQYFGPGTRLLVL.